This record concerns one T cell receptor beta chain sequence. Its antigen is as yet unknown. Prior to sequencing, the ViraFEST assay stimulated PBMC with viral peptide pools, which expanded the antigen-specific CD4+ T cells. Following 10 days of culture, CD4+ T cells were isolated. Having tested negative for nucleocapsid antibodies, the vaccine recipients showed no prior SARS-CoV-2 infection. Every well housed around 2.1 million PBMC, which grew in culture alongside 8.5 to 10 IU/ml IL-2 and 8.5 to 10 ug/ml peptides. The data stem from a study of vaccination effects on CD4 cells after COVID-19. Study observations and caveats: Clones arising from infection and from vaccination showed marked clonal contraction late after vaccination. Convalescent patients were scarce in the study, and it lacked early post-infection timepoints.

Profiled with immunoSEQ multiplex PCR; TCRdb holds only in-frame clones, not every one. This sample has tens of thousands of clones; 66% occur once, and the top ten carry more than 13%. The origin of this receptor is a human donor who received a COVID-19 vaccine. The specimen comprised CD4+ T cells from PBMCs cultured with HCoV-OC43 spike peptides, sampled before COVID-19 vaccination. Subset indicated: HCoV-OC43 spike overlapping peptide pool stimulation.

The CDR3 loop reads CASSRADGMEQFF. Written as DNA, the CDR3 is TGTGCCAGCTCACGGGCAGACGGTATGGAGCAGTTCTTC. The chain has TRBV18 and TRBJ2-1; D gene uncertain. This CDR3 spans 13 amino acids. V was pared by 4 bases and J by 10 bases, with 14 bases between. Germline V gives CDR1 KGHSH, CDR2 LQKENI.